This T cell receptor (beta chain) was captured by sequencing in a study of shared clonotypes between healthy human individuals. The germline gives CDR1 SGHTA, CDR2 FQGTGA. The CDR3 extends over 14 amino acids. The V and J ends lost 4 bases and 4 bases, in that order; junction bases with no gene match: 4. PCR replicates performed on unsorted PBMC used approximately 310 ng DNA, 28,000 or so T cell genomes. Assay: immunoSEQ multiplex PCR; the TCRdb copy retains only in-frame clones and omits some. Among about 480,000 clones listed, around 79% were seen once. Study findings and constraints: Sampling included only blood; tissue repertoires likely differ. The small donor group covered limited genetic and exposure diversity.

Of note for this clone: The target antigen is unknown.

This chain links TRBV7-3 with TRBJ2-7; 10 nucleotides match TRBD2. The sample was PBMCs. This TCR came from a woman between 40 and 55 years old in good health. Some clones in this sample may be carry-over from other donors' samples. Here the CDR3 DNA reads TGTGCCAGCAGCTCGGCTAGCGGGAGATACGAGCAGTACTTC. This codes for CASSSASGRYEQYF.